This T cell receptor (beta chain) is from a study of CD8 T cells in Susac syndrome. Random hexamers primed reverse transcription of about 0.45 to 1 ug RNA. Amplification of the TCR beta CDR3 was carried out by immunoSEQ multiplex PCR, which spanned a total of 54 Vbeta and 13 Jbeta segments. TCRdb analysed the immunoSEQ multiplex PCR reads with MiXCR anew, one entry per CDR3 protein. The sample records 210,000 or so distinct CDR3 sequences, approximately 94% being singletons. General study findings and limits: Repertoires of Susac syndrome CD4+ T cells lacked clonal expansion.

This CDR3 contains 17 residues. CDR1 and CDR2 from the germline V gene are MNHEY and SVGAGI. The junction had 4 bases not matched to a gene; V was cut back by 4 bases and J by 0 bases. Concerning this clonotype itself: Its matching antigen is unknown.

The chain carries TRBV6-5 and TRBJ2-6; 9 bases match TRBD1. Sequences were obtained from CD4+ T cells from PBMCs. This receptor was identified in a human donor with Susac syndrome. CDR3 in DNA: TGTGCCAGCAGTTCCGGGACAGGGAGCTCTGGGGCCAACGTCCTGACTTTC. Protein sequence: CASSSGTGSSGANVLTF.